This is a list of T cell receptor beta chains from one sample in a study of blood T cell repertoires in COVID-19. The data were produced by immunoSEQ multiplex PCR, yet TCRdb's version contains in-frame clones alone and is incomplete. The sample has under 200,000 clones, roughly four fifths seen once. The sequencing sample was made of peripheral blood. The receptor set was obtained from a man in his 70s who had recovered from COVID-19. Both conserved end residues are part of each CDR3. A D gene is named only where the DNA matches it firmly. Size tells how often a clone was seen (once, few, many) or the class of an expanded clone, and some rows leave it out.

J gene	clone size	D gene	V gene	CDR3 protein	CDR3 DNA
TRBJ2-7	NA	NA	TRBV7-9	CASSADSLGYEQYF	TGTGCCAGCAGCGCGGACAGCCTGGGCTACGAGCAGTACTTC
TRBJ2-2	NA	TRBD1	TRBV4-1	CASSQLGTVNTGELFF	TGCGCCAGCAGCCAACTCGGGACAGTGAACACCGGGGAGCTGTTTTTT
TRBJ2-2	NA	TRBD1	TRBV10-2	CASSTGVDTGELFF	TGCGCCAGCAGCACAGGGGTCGACACCGGGGAGCTGTTTTTT
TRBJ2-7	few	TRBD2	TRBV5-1	CASSPGGGAADSYEQYF	TGCGCCAGCAGCCCCGGGGGAGGGGCGGCCGACTCCTACGAGCAGTACTTC
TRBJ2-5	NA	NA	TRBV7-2	CASSLARGETQYF	TGTGCCAGCAGCTTAGCGCGCGGGGAGACCCAGTACTTC
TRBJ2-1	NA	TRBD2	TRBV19	CASSLDPTSGRSNEQFF	TGTGCCAGTAGTCTTGATCCGACTAGCGGGAGAAGTAATGAGCAGTTCTTC
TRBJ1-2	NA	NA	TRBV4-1	CASSQDWVTGRYGYTF	TGCGCCAGCAGCCAAGATTGGGTGACAGGTCGCTATGGCTACACCTTC
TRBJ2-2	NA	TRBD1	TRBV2	CASSRDRTYTGELFF	TGTGCCAGCAGTAGGGACAGGACATACACCGGGGAGCTGTTTTTT
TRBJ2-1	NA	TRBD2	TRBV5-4	CASTPGGRSGRRNEQFF	TGTGCCAGCACTCCTGGGGGTAGAAGCGGGAGGAGAAATGAGCAGTTCTTC
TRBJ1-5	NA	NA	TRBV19	CASRETGSRQPQHF	TGTGCCAGTAGAGAGACAGGCTCTCGGCAGCCCCAGCATTTT
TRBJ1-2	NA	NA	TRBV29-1	CSVEGDWRGGYTF	TGCAGCGTTGAAGGGGACTGGCGGGGGGGCTACACCTTC
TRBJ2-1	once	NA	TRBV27	CASSLTTPSYNEQFF	TGTGCCAGCAGTTTAACAACACCATCCTACAATGAGCAGTTCTTC
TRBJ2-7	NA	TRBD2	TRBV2	CASSRTSGGSYEQYF	TGTGCCAGCAGCCGAACTAGCGGGGGCTCCTACGAGCAGTACTTC
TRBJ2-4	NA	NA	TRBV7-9	CASSGTTTGKNIQYF	TGTGCCAGCAGCGGCACCACGACAGGAAAAAACATTCAGTACTTC
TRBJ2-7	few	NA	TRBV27	CASSLSNGRSYEQYF	TGTGCCAGCAGTTTATCCAACGGGAGATCCTACGAGCAGTACTTC
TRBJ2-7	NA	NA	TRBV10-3	CAITPRKDLTTEQYF	TGTGCCATCACCCCGAGGAAGGACCTGACTACCGAGCAGTACTTC
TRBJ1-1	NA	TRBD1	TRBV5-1	CASSLGSGGRGTEAFF	TGCGCCAGCAGCTTGGGGTCAGGGGGTAGGGGCACTGAAGCTTTCTTT
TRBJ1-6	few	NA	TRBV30	CAWQIIRGYNSPLHF	TGTGCCTGGCAGATCATCAGGGGCTATAATTCACCCCTCCACTTT
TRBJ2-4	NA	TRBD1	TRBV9	CASSVGWDRGVIQYF	TGTGCCAGCAGCGTAGGTTGGGACAGGGGTGTAATTCAGTACTTC
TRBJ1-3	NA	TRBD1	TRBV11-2	CASSSTGDKEWNTIYF	TGTGCCAGCAGCTCGACAGGGGACAAGGAGTGGAACACCATATATTTT
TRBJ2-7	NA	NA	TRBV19	CASSIDWGSTTYEQYF	TGTGCCAGTAGTATAGACTGGGGCTCAACCACCTACGAGCAGTACTTC
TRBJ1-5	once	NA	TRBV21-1	CASSKVNRGAPSPYSNQPQHF	TGTGCCAGCAGCAAAGTGAACAGGGGTGCACCCAGCCCTTATAGCAATCAGCCCCAGCATTTT
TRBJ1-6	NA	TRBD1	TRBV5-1	CASRGGTGGTNSPLHF	TGCGCCAGCAGGGGCGGGACAGGGGGTACAAATTCACCCCTCCACTTT
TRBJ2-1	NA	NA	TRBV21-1	CASSIHLPLNNEQFF	TGTGCCAGCAGCATCCACCTACCCCTAAACAATGAGCAGTTCTTC
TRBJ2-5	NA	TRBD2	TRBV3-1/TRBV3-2	CASSTSGSGETQYF	TGTGCCAGCAGCACTAGCGGGAGTGGAGAGACCCAGTACTTC
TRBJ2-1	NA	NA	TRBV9	CASSVGQGNYNEQFF	TGTGCCAGCAGCGTAGGTCAGGGAAACTACAATGAGCAGTTCTTC
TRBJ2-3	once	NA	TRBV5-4	CASSLVVDYRTDTQYF	TGTGCCAGCAGCTTGGTAGTTGACTACCGCACAGATACGCAGTATTTT
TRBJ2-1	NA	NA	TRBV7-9	CASSPFGYNEQFF	TGTGCCAGCAGCCCGTTCGGCTACAATGAGCAGTTCTTC
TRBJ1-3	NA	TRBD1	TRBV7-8	CASSSGTGRDGNTIYF	TGTGCCAGCAGCTCTGGGACAGGAAGAGACGGAAACACCATATATTTT
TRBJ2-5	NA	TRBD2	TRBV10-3	CAISPYGAGTSPETQYF	TGTGCCATCAGTCCTTACGGAGCGGGAACCTCCCCAGAGACCCAGTACTTC
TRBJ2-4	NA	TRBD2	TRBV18	CASSPPGLDASIQYF	TGTGCCAGCTCACCTCCGGGACTAGATGCTTCAATTCAGTACTTC
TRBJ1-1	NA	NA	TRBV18	CASSPSGQPNTEAFF	TGTGCCAGCTCACCTTCCGGACAGCCGAACACTGAAGCTTTCTTT
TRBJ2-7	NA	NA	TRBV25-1	CASSLGLDSSYEQYF	TGTGCCAGCAGTTTAGGCCTGGACAGCTCCTACGAGCAGTACTTC
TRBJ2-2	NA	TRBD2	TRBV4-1	CASSPIGLAGGINTGELFF	TGCGCCAGCAGCCCTATCGGACTAGCGGGAGGAATTAACACCGGGGAGCTGTTTTTT
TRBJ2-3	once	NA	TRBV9	CASSVLEADTQYF	TGTGCCAGCAGCGTTCTTGAGGCGGATACGCAGTATTTT
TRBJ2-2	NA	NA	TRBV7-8	CASSLAPPRQYTGELFF	TGTGCCAGCAGCTTAGCCCCCCCGAGACAGTACACCGGGGAGCTGTTTTTT
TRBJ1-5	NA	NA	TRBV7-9	CASSLGGSVDQPQHF	TGTGCCAGCAGCTTAGGTGGGAGTGTGGATCAGCCCCAGCATTTT
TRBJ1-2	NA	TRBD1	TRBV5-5	CASSLVFRSPGTGRNYGYTF	TGTGCCAGCAGCTTGGTATTCAGGTCCCCCGGGACAGGGAGGAACTATGGCTACACCTTC
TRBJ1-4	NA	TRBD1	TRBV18	CASSRYGTGEEKLFF	TGTGCCAGCTCACGATACGGGACAGGAGAAGAAAAACTGTTTTTT
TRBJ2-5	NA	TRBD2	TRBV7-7	CASSLMAGGQETQYF	TGTGCTAGCAGCTTAATGGCGGGAGGGCAAGAGACCCAGTACTTC
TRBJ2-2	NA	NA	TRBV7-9	CASSAPVGQTGELFF	TGTGCCAGCAGCGCCCCGGTGGGGCAGACCGGGGAGCTGTTTTTT